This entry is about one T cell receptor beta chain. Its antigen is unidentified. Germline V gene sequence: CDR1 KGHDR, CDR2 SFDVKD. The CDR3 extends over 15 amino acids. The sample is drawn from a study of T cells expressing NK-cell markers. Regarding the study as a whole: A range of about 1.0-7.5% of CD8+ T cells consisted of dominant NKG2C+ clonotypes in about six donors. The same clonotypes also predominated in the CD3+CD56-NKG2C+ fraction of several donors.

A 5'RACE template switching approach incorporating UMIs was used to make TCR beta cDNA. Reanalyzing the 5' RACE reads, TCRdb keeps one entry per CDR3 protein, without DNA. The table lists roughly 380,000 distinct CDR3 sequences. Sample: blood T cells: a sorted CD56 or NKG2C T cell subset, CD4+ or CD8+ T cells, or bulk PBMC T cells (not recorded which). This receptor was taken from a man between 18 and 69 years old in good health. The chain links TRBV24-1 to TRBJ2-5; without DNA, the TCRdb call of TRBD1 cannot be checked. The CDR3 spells CATSDRGQVRGTQYF.